The clone carrying this T cell receptor (beta chain) was counted a few times. Its antigen remains unidentified. The CDR3 is 13 amino acids. Trimming took off 7 bases at V and 7 bases at J, with 17 bases between the two ends. This sample was included in a study of T cells after yellow fever vaccination. Overall study findings and caveats: On re-exposure, the response was weaker but peaked faster, at day 5 versus 15. Some clonotypes, a small share, were shared between CD4 and CD8 compartments.

TCRdb itself ran the 5' RACE reads through MiXCR, one entry per CDR3 protein. The sample shows about 340,000 distinct CDR3 sequences, roughly 8.7% of them seen only once. The specimen was PBMCs, collected on the day of the first yellow fever vaccination. The chain links TRBV12-3 or TRBV12-4 to TRBJ2-7; no clear D. This clonotype originated in a man aged 18 to 29 who received the YFV17D yellow fever vaccine. CDR3 sequence (DNA): TGTGCCAGCAAAAAGGTTGGATTGGGAGAGCAGTACTTC. This sequence encodes CASKKVGLGEQYF.